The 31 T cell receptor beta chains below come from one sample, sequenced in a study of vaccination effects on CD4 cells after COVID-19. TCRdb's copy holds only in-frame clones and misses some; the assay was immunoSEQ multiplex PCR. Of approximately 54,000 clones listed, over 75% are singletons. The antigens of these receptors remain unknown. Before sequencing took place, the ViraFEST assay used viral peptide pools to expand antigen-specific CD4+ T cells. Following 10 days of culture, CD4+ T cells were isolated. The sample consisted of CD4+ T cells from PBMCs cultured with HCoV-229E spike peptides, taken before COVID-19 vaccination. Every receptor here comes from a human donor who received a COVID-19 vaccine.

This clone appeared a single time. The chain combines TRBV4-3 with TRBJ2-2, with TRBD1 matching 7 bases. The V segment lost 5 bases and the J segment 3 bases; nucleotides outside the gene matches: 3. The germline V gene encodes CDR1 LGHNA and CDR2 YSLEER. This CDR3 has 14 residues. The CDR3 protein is CASSFDRDTGELFF. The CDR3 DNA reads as TGCGCCAGCAGCTTTGACAGGGACACCGGGGAGCTGTTTTTT.

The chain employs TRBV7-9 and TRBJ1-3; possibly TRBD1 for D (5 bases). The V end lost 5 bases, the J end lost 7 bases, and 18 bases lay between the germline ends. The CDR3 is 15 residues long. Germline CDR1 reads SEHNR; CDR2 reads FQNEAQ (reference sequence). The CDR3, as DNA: TGTGCCAGCAGCACTAGGACAAGGCCGGAGAACACCATATATTTT. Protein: CASSTRTRPENTIYF.

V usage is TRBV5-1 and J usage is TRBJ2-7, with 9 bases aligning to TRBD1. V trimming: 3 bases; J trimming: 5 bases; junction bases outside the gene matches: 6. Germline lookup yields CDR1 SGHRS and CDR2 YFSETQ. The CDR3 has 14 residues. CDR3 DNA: TGCGCCAGCAGCTCCGGGACAGGGAGCCACGAGCAGTACGTC. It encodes CASSSGTGSHEQYV.

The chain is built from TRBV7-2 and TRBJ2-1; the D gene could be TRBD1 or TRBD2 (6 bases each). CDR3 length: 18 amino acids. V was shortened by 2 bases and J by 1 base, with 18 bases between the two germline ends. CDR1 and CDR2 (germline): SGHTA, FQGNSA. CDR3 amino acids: CASSLLGPGALSYNEQFF. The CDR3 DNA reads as TGTGCCAGCAGCTTATTAGGTCCGGGGGCCCTTTCCTACAATGAGCAGTTCTTC. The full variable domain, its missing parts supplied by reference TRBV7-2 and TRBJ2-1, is GAGVSQSPSNKVTEKGKDVELRCDPISGHTALYWYRQSLGQGLEFLIYFQGNSAPDKSGLPSDRFSAERTGGSVSTLTIQRTQQEDSAVYLCASSLLGPGALSYNEQFFGPGTRLTVL.

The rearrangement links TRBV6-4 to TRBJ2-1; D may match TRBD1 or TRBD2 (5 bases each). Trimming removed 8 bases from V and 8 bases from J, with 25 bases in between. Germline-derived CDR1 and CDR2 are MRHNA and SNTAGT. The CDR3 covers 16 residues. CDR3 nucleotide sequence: TGTGCCAGCTCCCGGTCCCCAAGTGGGGGTTTTCATGAGCAGTTCTTC. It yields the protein CASSRSPSGGFHEQFF.

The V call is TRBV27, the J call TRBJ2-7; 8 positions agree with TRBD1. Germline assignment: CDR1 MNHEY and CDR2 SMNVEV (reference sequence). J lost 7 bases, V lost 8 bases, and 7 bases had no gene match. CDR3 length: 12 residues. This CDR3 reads CASGTGGREQYV. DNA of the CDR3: TGTGCCAGCGGTACAGGGGGGCGGGAGCAGTACGTC.

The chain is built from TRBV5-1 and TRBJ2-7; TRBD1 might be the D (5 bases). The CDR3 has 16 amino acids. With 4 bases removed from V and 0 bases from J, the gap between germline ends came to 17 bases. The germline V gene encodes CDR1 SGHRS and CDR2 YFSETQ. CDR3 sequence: CASSVDTNRASYEQYV. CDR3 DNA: TGCGCCAGCAGCGTGGACACGAATAGGGCCTCCTACGAGCAGTACGTC.

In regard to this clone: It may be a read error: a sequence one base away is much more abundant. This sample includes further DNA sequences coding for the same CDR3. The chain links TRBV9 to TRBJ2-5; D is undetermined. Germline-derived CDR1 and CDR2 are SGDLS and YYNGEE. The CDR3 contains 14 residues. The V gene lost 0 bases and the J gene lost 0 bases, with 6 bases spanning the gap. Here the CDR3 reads CASSVGDHQETQYF. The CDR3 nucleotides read TGTGCCAGCAGCGTAGGCGACCACCAAGAGACCCAGTACTTC. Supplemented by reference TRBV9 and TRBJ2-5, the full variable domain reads DSGVTQTPKHLITATGQRVTLRCSPRSGDLSVYWYQQSLDQGLQFLIQYYNGEERAKGNILERFSAQQFPDLHSELNLSSLELGDSALYFCASSVGDHQETQYFGPGTRLLVL.

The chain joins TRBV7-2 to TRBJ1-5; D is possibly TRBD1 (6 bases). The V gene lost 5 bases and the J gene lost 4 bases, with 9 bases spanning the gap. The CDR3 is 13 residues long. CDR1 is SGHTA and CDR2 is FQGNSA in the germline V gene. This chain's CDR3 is CASSAGQNQPQHF. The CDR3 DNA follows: TGTGCCAGCAGCGCCGGACAGAATCAGCCCCAGCATTTT.

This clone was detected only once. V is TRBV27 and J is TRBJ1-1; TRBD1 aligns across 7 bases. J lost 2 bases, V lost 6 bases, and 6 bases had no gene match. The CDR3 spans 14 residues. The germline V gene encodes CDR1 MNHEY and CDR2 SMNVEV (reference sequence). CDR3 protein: CASRGWTGNTEAFF. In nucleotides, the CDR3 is TGTGCCAGCAGGGGTTGGACAGGAAACACTGAAGCTTTCTTT.

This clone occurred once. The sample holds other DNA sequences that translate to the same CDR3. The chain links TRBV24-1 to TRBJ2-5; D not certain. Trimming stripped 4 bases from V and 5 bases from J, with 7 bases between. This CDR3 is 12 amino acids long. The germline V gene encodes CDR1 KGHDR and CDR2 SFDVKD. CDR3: CATSDLGETQYF. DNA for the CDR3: TGTGCCACCAGTGACCTTGGCGAGACCCAGTACTTC.

The CDR3 protein is CASSYNYNEQFF. The CDR3 nucleotides read TGTGCCAGCAGTTATAATTACAATGAGCAGTTCTTC. The V gene is TRBV12-3 or TRBV12-4, the J gene TRBJ2-1; D not certain. The CDR3 runs 12 residues. The V and J ends lost 4 bases and 4 bases respectively, with 5 bases between them.

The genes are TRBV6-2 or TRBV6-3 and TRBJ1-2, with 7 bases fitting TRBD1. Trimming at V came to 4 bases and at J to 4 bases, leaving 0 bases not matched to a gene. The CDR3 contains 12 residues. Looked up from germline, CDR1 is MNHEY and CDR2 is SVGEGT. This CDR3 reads CASSWDSYGYTF. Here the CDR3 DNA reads TGTGCCAGCAGTTGGGACAGCTATGGCTACACCTTC.

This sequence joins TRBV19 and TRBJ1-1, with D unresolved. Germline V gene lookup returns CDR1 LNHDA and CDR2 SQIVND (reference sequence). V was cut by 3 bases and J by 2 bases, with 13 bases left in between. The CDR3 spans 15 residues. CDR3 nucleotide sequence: TGTGCCAGTAGTATGATCCCTAAGGGAAACACTGAAGCTTTCTTT. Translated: CASSMIPKGNTEAFF.

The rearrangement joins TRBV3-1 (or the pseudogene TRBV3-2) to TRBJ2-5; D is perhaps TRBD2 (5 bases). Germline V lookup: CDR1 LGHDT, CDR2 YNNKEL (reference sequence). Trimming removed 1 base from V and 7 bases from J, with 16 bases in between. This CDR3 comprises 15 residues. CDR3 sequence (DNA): TGTGCCAGCAGCCAAGCCTCTAGCCCCCAGGCGACCCAGTACTTC. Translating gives CASSQASSPQATQYF.

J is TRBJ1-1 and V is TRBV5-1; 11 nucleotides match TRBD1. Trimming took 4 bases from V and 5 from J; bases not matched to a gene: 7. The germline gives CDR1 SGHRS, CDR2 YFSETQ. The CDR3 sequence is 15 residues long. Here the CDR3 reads CASSLGTGGGTEAFF. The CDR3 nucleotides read TGCGCCAGCAGCCTCGGGACAGGGGGAGGTACTGAAGCTTTCTTT.

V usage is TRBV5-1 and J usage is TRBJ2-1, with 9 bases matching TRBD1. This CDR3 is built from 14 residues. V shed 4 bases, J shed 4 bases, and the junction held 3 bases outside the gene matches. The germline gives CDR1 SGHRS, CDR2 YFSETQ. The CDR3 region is CASSPGQGYNEQFF. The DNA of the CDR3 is TGCGCCAGCAGCCCGGGACAGGGTTACAATGAGCAGTTCTTC.

This CDR3 reads CASSPRTGDYGYTF. The CDR3 nucleotides are TGTGCCAGCAGCCCGCGGACAGGGGACTATGGCTACACCTTC. The rearrangement uses TRBV7-8 and TRBJ1-2; 9 nucleotides agree with TRBD1. Per the germline V gene, CDR1 is SGHVS and CDR2 is FQNEAQ. Trimming cost V 5 bases and J 3 bases; bases outside gene matches: 4. The CDR3 spans 14 residues.

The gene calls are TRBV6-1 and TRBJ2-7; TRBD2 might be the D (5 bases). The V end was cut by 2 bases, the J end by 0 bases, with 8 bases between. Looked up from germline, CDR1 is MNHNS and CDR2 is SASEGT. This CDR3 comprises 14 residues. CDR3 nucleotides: TGTGCCAGCAGTGAACTGAGCGGCTCCTACGAGCAGTACGTC. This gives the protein CASSELSGSYEQYV.

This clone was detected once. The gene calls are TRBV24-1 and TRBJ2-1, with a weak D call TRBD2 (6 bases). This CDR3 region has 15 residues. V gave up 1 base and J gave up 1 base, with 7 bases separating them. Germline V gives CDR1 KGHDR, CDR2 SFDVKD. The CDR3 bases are TGTGCCACCAGTGATTTCGGGGGTTCCTACAATGAGCAGTTCTTC. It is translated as CATSDFGGSYNEQFF.

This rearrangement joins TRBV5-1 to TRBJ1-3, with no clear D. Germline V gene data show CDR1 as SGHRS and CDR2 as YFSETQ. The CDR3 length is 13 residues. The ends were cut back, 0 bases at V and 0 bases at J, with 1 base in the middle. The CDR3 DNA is TGCGCCAGCAGCTTGGGCTCTGGAAACACCATATATTTT. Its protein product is CASSLGSGNTIYF.

The CDR3 reads CASSLEGQGGDGYTF. Here the CDR3 DNA reads TGTGCCAGCAGCTTGGAGGGACAGGGAGGGGATGGCTACACCTTC. This chain joins TRBV5-8 and TRBJ1-2, with 9 bases that match TRBD1. The germline CDR1 and CDR2 sequences are SGHTS and YDEGEE. Unmatched junction bases numbered 6, after V lost 0 bases and J lost 6 bases. CDR3 length: 15 amino acids.

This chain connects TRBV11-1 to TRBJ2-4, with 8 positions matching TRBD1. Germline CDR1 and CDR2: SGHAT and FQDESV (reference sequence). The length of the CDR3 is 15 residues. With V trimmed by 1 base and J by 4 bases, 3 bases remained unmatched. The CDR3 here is CASSLGGQGKNIQYF. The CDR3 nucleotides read TGTGCCAGCAGCTTAGGCGGACAGGGAAAAAACATTCAGTACTTC.

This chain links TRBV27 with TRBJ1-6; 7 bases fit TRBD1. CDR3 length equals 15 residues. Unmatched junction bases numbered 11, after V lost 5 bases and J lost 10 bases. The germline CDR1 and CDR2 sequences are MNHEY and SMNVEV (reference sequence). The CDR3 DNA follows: TGTGCCAGCAGTCGTGTCGTACAGGGGTGGTCACCCCTCCACTTT. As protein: CASSRVVQGWSPLHF.

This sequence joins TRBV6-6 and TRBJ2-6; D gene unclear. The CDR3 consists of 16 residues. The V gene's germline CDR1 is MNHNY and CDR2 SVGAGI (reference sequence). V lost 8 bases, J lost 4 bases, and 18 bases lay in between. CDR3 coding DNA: TGTGCCAGCTCGGTCAGGCTTCCTCCCGGGGCCAACGTCCTGACTTTC. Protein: CASSVRLPPGANVLTF.

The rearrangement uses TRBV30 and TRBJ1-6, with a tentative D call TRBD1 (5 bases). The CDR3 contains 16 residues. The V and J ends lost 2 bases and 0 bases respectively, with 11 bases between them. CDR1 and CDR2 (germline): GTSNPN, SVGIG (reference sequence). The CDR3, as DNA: TGTGCCTGGAGTTTCGCCGGGGCCTCCTATAATTCACCCCTCCACTTT. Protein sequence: CAWSFAGASYNSPLHF.

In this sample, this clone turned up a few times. The CDR3 is CASRVSYNSPLHF. The CDR3 DNA follows: TGCGCCAGCAGGGTATCGTATAATTCACCCCTCCACTTT. The chain combines TRBV10-1 with TRBJ1-6; D unresolved. Trimming shortened V by 6 bases and J by 4 bases, and 7 bases separated the two germline ends. There are 13 residues in the CDR3. Germline CDR1 and CDR2: WNHNN and SYGVQD (reference sequence).

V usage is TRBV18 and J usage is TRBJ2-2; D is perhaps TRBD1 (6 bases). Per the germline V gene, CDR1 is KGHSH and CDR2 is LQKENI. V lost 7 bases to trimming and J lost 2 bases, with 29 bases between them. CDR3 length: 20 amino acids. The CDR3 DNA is TGTGCCAGCTTCTCCCTTTTCTGGACAGATACGAGAAGCAACACCGGGGAGCTGTTTTTT. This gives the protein CASFSLFWTDTRSNTGELFF. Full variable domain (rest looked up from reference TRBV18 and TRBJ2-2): NAGVMQNPRHLVRRRGQEARLRCSPMKGHSHVYWYRQLPEEGLKFMVYLQKENIIDESGMPKERFSAEFPKEGPSILRIQQVVRGDSAAYFCASFSLFWTDTRSNTGELFFGEGSRLTVL.

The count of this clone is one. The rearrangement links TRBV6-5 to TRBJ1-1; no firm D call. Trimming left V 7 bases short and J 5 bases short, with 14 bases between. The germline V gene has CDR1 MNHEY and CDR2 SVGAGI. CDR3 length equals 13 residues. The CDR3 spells CASTLIQGTEAFF. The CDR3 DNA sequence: TGTGCCAGCACTTTAATTCAAGGAACTGAAGCTTTCTTT.

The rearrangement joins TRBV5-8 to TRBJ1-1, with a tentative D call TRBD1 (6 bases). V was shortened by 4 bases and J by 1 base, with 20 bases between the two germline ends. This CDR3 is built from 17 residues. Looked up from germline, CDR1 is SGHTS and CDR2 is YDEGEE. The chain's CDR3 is CASSTGSISASNTEAFF. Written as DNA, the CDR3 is TGTGCCAGCAGCACAGGGAGCATTAGCGCGTCGAACACTGAAGCTTTCTTT.

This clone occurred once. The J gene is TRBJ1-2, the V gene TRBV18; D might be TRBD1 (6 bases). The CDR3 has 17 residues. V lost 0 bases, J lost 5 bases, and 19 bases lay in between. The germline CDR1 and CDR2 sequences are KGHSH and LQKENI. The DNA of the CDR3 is TGTGCCAGCTCACCACCGATCACAGGGATGGGCGCGTATGGCTACACCTTC. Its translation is CASSPPITGMGAYGYTF.